This TCR beta chain was found in a study of beta chain features in type 1 diabetes. The overall study: Taken together, all samples contributed approximately 110 million examined sorted cells. Overall study results and limits: The similarity of naive, central memory and Treg TCRB repertoires appeared greater among patients than among healthy donors. People with Type 1 diabetes carried modestly yet significantly shorter TCRB CDR3s in all four CD4+ subsets. Individuals with type 1 diabetes displayed fewer insertions and more deletions at VDJ junctions.

Sampling consisted of one heparinised blood draw per donor, averaging around 110 mL. The germline V and J ends were trimmed by 6 bases and 5 bases, with 14 bases remaining between them. CDR1 is SGHNT and CDR2 is YYREEE in the germline V gene (reference sequence). The CDR3 is 13 amino acids. Expressed TCRB transcripts were sequenced because the isolated RNA had all been reverse transcribed beforehand. Some clones are missing from TCRdb's copy, which holds only in-frame ones; the method was immunoSEQ multiplex PCR. There are approximately 160,000 clones in the sample; around a tenth occur only once, and approximately 0.5% lies in the top ten. The sample holds many counts of this clone. As yet, its antigen is unknown.

Material: central memory CD4+ T cells from blood. This rearrangement joins TRBV5-4 to TRBJ1-2; weak D call: TRBD1 (5 bases). This sequence was found in a man aged 25-40 years with type 1 diabetes. CDR3 nucleotides: TGTGCCAGCACCCCCCCGGGGACTTATGGCTACACCTTC. Amino acid sequence: CASTPPGTYGYTF.